A selection of T cell receptor beta chains follows, all from one sample in a study of cytomegalovirus exposure and HLA in healthy donors. Sequenced by immunoSEQ multiplex PCR; TCRdb stores in-frame clones only, minus some. The table lists about 160,000 clones, around 82% of them singletons. The sequenced sample consisted of PBMCs. All receptors come from a young man in good health and CMV-seropositive. CDR3s include the opening cysteine and the closing phenylalanine or tryptophan. The order of the fields is clone size, V gene, CDR3 protein. Some rows mark clone size as missing; the rest say once, few, many or name a class of expanded clone.

>NA|TRBV5-1
CASSYSPQGPSNQPQHF
>once|TRBV5-4
CASSLDRANYGYTF
>NA|TRBV7-8
CASSLSGLAGGPGEQYF
>NA|TRBV5-4
CASSTGQSYGYTF
>NA|TRBV19
CASRSGLAKTDTQYF
>NA|TRBV7-3
CASSPTGSPTEAFF
>NA|TRBV6-1
CASSEAQAGGLGYNEQFF
>once|TRBV10-2
CASSDVSGSHEQFF
>few|TRBV9
CASSVGGGGTDTQYF
>NA|TRBV9
CASSVGSTGGLYEQYF
>NA|TRBV6-6
CASSYHPAGNTEAFF
>NA|TRBV6-6
CACGGTGSYGYTF
>NA|TRBV27
CASTGKAGNLYEQYF
>NA|TRBV28
CASSLDQVDSNQPQHF
>NA|TRBV6-6
CASSLGSNEKLFF
>NA|TRBV10-1
CASSSQGTYNEQFF
>NA|TRBV28
CASGSRLTLNDYGYTF
>NA|TRBV7-9
CASSSFGTGGDRYEQYF
>NA|TRBV7-9
CASSSGQGQGNQPQHF
>NA|TRBV11-3
CASSPRTGGYTEAFF
>NA|TRBV20-1
CSAVEGEQYF
>NA|TRBV11-2
CASSLGRGGYEQYF
>NA|TRBV30
CAWSARGRTRREETQYF
>NA|TRBV9
CASSVKGGFTYNEQFF
>NA|TRBV2
CASSELTGMTQPQHF
>NA|TRBV6-6
CASSYLLDSEQYF
>NA|TRBV28
CASPPWGQGFHEQYF
>NA|TRBV9
CASSVGVSGGGQETQYF
>NA|TRBV9
CASSGARSGYTF
>NA|TRBV9
CASSVADQAYGYTF
>NA|TRBV29-1
CSVMGQGGHEQYF
>NA|TRBV7-2
CASRGQAAGTDTQYF
>NA|TRBV2
CASRRTSGSYNEQFF
>NA|TRBV7-8
CASSLDRGLPQHF
>few|TRBV5-6
CASSLGDRGRGYTF
>NA|TRBV7-6
CASSLWTATNEKLFF
>NA|TRBV11-3
CASSYWAGGYNEQFF
>once|TRBV9
CASSVAGTGGGSTEAFF
>NA|TRBV4-1
CASSLGQTNTEAFF
>NA|TRBV19
CASSVSGWETQYF
>few|TRBV7-9
CATEGDGDEKLFF
>NA|TRBV27
CASAPTPGQGRLEAFF
>NA|TRBV7-2
CASSLVGYGRGHEQYF
>NA|TRBV14
CASSARQSGNTIYF
>once|TRBV15
CATSRDLGFDKNIQYF
>NA|TRBV29-1
CSVDRGLNTEAFF
>NA|TRBV10-1
CASRVEWGGARDIQYF
>NA|TRBV29-1
CSVEIQGKQETQYF
>once|TRBV6-6
CASSDRRLNEQFF
>NA|TRBV7-8
CASSLGVAGGLVGNEQFF
>NA|TRBV7-8
CASSPKVWVAGGLHEQYF
>NA|TRBV29-1
CSAGDIQETQYF
>NA|TRBV19
CASRTSGQPYEQYF
>NA|TRBV28
CASSFSPRAQYF
>NA|TRBV6-6
CASSYGGTTNTGELFF
>many|TRBV30
CAWSAPGTPKAYEQYF
>NA|TRBV19
CASSQDREKLFF